The clone carrying this T cell receptor beta chain was seen only a few times. The data belong to a study of human T cells and chemical hapten exposure. The time point: patch test 2, 6 weeks after DPC sensitization. Sample treatment: therapeutic diphenylcyclopropenone sensitization with weekly scalp DPC. The total RNA was obtained from whole blood that was not fractionated. Trimming took 3 bases from V and 10 from J, leaving 13 bases between them. Per germline, CDR1 SQVTM and CDR2 ANQGSEA. The CDR3 covers 12 residues. TCRdb itself ran the RACE reads through MiXCR, one entry per CDR3 protein. The sample holds about 50,000 distinct CDR3 sequences; about 10% are singletons and the top ten take over 1.5%.

The chain combines TRBV29-1 with TRBJ2-1; D perhaps matches TRBD2 (5 bases). The material was whole blood, obtained in connection with sensitization to the hapten diphenylcyclopropenone (DPC). The origin of this receptor is a woman aged 50 to 65 with alopecia areata. Some clones in this sample may be carry-over from other donors' samples. The CDR3 DNA reads as TGCAGCGTTGATGGGGTCGGGGTCGAGCAGTTCTTC. This encodes CSVDGVGVEQFF.